This is a list of T cell receptor beta chains from one sample in a study of shared clonotypes between healthy human individuals. The method was immunoSEQ multiplex PCR; TCRdb's version includes in-frame clones alone and lacks a portion of them. The table records millions of clones, approximately 94% of them present only once. The sample consisted of naive CD8+ T cells sorted from blood. The receptors were gathered from a man aged 18-30 years in good health. Each CDR3 is given with its conserved first and last residue. A D gene is named only where the DNA matches it firmly. Clone size is stated in some rows and not others, as once, few, many or a class when expanded.

D: TRBD1; J: TRBJ2-1; V: TRBV13; size: NA; DNA: TGTGCCAGCAGCTTATCTCTAACCCCCGGGACAGGGTTCTACAATGAGCAGTTCTTC; CDR3: CASSLSLTPGTGFYNEQFF
D: NA; J: TRBJ2-1; V: TRBV10-1; size: NA; DNA: TGCGCCAGCAGTGCGGCCGGGGCCTACAATGAGCAGTTCTTC; CDR3: CASSAAGAYNEQFF
D: NA; J: TRBJ1-2; V: TRBV5-1; size: NA; DNA: TGCGCCAGCAGCCTATTCAGGGATGCCAACTATGGCTACACCTTC; CDR3: CASSLFRDANYGYTF
D: TRBD2; J: TRBJ2-7; V: TRBV7-9; size: NA; DNA: TGTGCCAGCAGCTTCGGGGAGGGCGAGCAGTACTTC; CDR3: CASSFGEGEQYF
D: NA; J: TRBJ2-7; V: TRBV7-6; size: NA; DNA: TGTGCCAGCAGCTTGCAGGGGGGAGGTTACGAGCAGTACTTC; CDR3: CASSLQGGGYEQYF
D: NA; J: TRBJ1-5; V: TRBV11-3; size: NA; DNA: TGTGCCAGCAGCTCCCGAGGGCGTGATCATAGCAATCAGCCCCAGCATTTT; CDR3: CASSSRGRDHSNQPQHF
D: NA; J: TRBJ2-2; V: TRBV9; size: NA; DNA: TGTGCCAGCAGCGAAACTCTGGGCAGGGAGTACACCGGGGAGCTGTTTTTT; CDR3: CASSETLGREYTGELFF
D: NA; J: TRBJ2-7; V: TRBV2; size: once; DNA: TGTGCCGCACCACAGGACAATTCTCAAGGCGAGCAGTACTTC; CDR3: CAAPQDNSQGEQYF
D: NA; J: TRBJ2-3; V: TRBV29-1; size: NA; DNA: TGCAGCGTTGAAGAGCAGGGGACGCAGTATTTT; CDR3: CSVEEQGTQYF
D: NA; J: TRBJ1-1; V: TRBV4-1; size: NA; DNA: TGCGCCAGCAGCCAAGTTTCAGGGACCCGGCAGAGTGTAGACGACACTGAAGCTTTCTTT; CDR3: CASSQVSGTRQSVDDTEAFF
D: TRBD1; J: TRBJ1-1; V: TRBV11-2; size: NA; DNA: TGTGCCAGCAGCTTGGGACAGGGAGGCAGAGCTTTCTTT; CDR3: CASSLGQGGRAFF
D: TRBD1; J: TRBJ1-1; V: TRBV9; size: once; DNA: TGTGCCAGCAGCGCCGGACAGGGGGCCACTGAAGCTTTCTTT; CDR3: CASSAGQGATEAFF
D: NA; J: TRBJ2-1; V: TRBV27; size: NA; DNA: TGTGCCAGCAATTACAAGGCGGGGACGTACAATGAGCAGTTCTTC; CDR3: CASNYKAGTYNEQFF
D: TRBD1; J: TRBJ2-2; V: TRBV5-6; size: NA; DNA: TGTGCCAGCAGCTTGGTCAGGGGGCGCGTCGGGGAGCTGTTTTTT; CDR3: CASSLVRGRVGELFF
D: NA; J: TRBJ2-7; V: TRBV10-3; size: few; DNA: TGTGCCATCACTCGAGATAGGGAAACCTACGAGCAGTACTTC; CDR3: CAITRDRETYEQYF
D: TRBD1; J: TRBJ2-7; V: TRBV28; size: NA; DNA: TGTGCCAGCAACCCGACAGGGAACCCCTACGAGCAGTACTTC; CDR3: CASNPTGNPYEQYF
D: NA; J: TRBJ1-6; V: TRBV6-5; size: NA; DNA: TGTGCCAGCATCGACCTAAGCTCCTATAATTCACCCCTCCACTTT; CDR3: CASIDLSSYNSPLHF
D: TRBD1; J: TRBJ2-5; V: TRBV7-7; size: NA; DNA: TGTGCTAGCAGCTCCGGGACAGGGGGCGGGGAGACCCAGTACTTC; CDR3: CASSSGTGGGETQYF
D: TRBD1; J: TRBJ1-1; V: TRBV2; size: NA; DNA: TGTGCCAGCAGTGAATGGCCAGACAGGGATGCTTTCTTT; CDR3: CASSEWPDRDAFF
D: TRBD2; J: TRBJ2-3; V: TRBV30; size: NA; DNA: TGTGCCTCAGGGCTAGCGGGGGACGTAGATACGCAGTATTTT; CDR3: CASGLAGDVDTQYF
D: TRBD1; J: TRBJ2-5; V: TRBV28; size: NA; DNA: TGTGCCAGCGCAGGGGGGACCCAGTACTTC; CDR3: CASAGGTQYF
D: NA; J: TRBJ2-1; V: TRBV27; size: NA; DNA: TGTGCCAGCTGGGGGCTGCGCAATGAGCAGTTCTTC; CDR3: CASWGLRNEQFF
D: TRBD1; J: TRBJ1-1; V: TRBV6-5; size: NA; DNA: TGTGCCAGCAGTTACGACAGGGGAACGGATGAAGCTTTCTTT; CDR3: CASSYDRGTDEAFF
D: NA; J: TRBJ1-1; V: TRBV7-9; size: NA; DNA: TGTGCCAGCAGCTTGACTGAAGGCCCTGAAGCTTTCTTT; CDR3: CASSLTEGPEAFF
D: NA; J: TRBJ1-2; V: TRBV5-1; size: NA; DNA: TGCGCCAGCAGCTTCGGACAGCCTAACTATGGCTACACCTTC; CDR3: CASSFGQPNYGYTF
D: TRBD2; J: TRBJ2-7; V: TRBV7-6; size: NA; DNA: TGTGCCAGCAGCCGGACTAGCGCATACGAGCAGTACTTC; CDR3: CASSRTSAYEQYF
D: NA; J: TRBJ2-2; V: TRBV7-7; size: once; DNA: TGTGCCACCATGGCATTCACCGGGGAGCTGTTTTTT; CDR3: CATMAFTGELFF
D: NA; J: TRBJ2-3; V: TRBV2; size: NA; DNA: TGTGCCAGCAGTGATTTAGAAGACCGAGACACAGATACGCAGTATTTT; CDR3: CASSDLEDRDTDTQYF
D: TRBD2; J: TRBJ2-7; V: TRBV6-5; size: NA; DNA: TGTGCCTGCCTCGGGGGGGCTGACGAGCAGTACTTC; CDR3: CACLGGADEQYF
D: NA; J: TRBJ2-5; V: TRBV9; size: NA; DNA: TGTGCCAGTAACCTCTTGGGGCGACCAAAAGAGACCCAGTACTTC; CDR3: CASNLLGRPKETQYF
D: NA; J: TRBJ2-7; V: TRBV5-6; size: NA; DNA: TGTGCCAGCAGCTTTGAGGCCTTCTCCTACGAGCAGTACTTC; CDR3: CASSFEAFSYEQYF
D: NA; J: TRBJ1-1; V: TRBV12-5; size: NA; DNA: TGTGCTAGTGGTTTAGAATGGAACACTGAAGCTTTCTTT; CDR3: CASGLEWNTEAFF
D: TRBD2; J: TRBJ2-7; V: TRBV7-9; size: NA; DNA: TGTGCCAGCAGTTCTAGCGGGAGCCCTTCCTACGAGCAGTACTTC; CDR3: CASSSSGSPSYEQYF
D: TRBD2; J: TRBJ2-7; V: TRBV7-9; size: NA; DNA: TGTGCCAGCAGCTTACCGGGGAGGGGATCCTACGAGCAGTACTTC; CDR3: CASSLPGRGSYEQYF
D: NA; J: TRBJ2-3; V: TRBV28; size: NA; DNA: TGTGCCAGCAGATTAAGCGCAGATACGCAGTATTTT; CDR3: CASRLSADTQYF
D: TRBD1; J: TRBJ1-5; V: TRBV29-1; size: NA; DNA: TGCAGCGTTGAAGGTGGGACAGAGAATCAGCCCCAGCATTTT; CDR3: CSVEGGTENQPQHF
D: NA; J: TRBJ2-7; V: TRBV4-1; size: once; DNA: TGCGCCAGCAGCCAAGATCACCAAGTGATCTACGAGCAGTACTTC; CDR3: CASSQDHQVIYEQYF
D: TRBD1; J: TRBJ1-2; V: TRBV30; size: NA; DNA: TGTGCCTGGCTCCGGGACAGCGGGGGCTACACCTTC; CDR3: CAWLRDSGGYTF
D: TRBD2; J: TRBJ2-2; V: TRBV27; size: NA; DNA: TGTGCCAGCAGTCCCGGGACTAACTCGGGGGAGCTGTTTTTT; CDR3: CASSPGTNSGELFF
D: NA; J: TRBJ2-1; V: TRBV5-1; size: NA; DNA: TGCGCCAGCAGCTCTCACCCGGCCCCAGAGGATGAGCAGTTCTTC; CDR3: CASSSHPAPEDEQFF
D: NA; J: TRBJ2-7; V: TRBV9; size: NA; DNA: TGTGCCAGCAGCTTTGTGGGTAGCTCCTACGAGCAGTACTTC; CDR3: CASSFVGSSYEQYF
D: TRBD1; J: TRBJ1-1; V: TRBV15; size: NA; DNA: TGTGCCACCAGCAGAGATCTGATTGCAGGGGGAACCACTGAAGCTTTCTTT; CDR3: CATSRDLIAGGTTEAFF
D: NA; J: TRBJ2-1; V: TRBV11-2; size: NA; DNA: TGTGCCAGCAGCCCTAGTGACAATGAGCAGTTCTTC; CDR3: CASSPSDNEQFF
D: NA; J: TRBJ2-6; V: TRBV11-1; size: NA; DNA: TGTGCCAGCAGCGGGGCCCCTGGGGCCAACGTCCTGACTTTC; CDR3: CASSGAPGANVLTF
D: NA; J: TRBJ1-3; V: TRBV18; size: once; DNA: TGTGCCAGCTCACCAGATTTGACGGGAAACACCATATATTTT; CDR3: CASSPDLTGNTIYF
D: NA; J: TRBJ2-3; V: TRBV7-9; size: NA; DNA: TGTGCCAGCAGCTTCAAGCCTGGGTGGGATACGCAGTATTTT; CDR3: CASSFKPGWDTQYF
D: NA; J: TRBJ1-5; V: TRBV4-1; size: NA; DNA: TGCGCCAGCAGCCAGACAACAGGTAGCAATCAGCCCCAGCATTTT; CDR3: CASSQTTGSNQPQHF
D: TRBD1; J: TRBJ2-7; V: TRBV6-6; size: NA; DNA: TGTGCCAGCAGTTACATGGGGACAGACTCCTACGAGCAGTACTTC; CDR3: CASSYMGTDSYEQYF